The following is a T cell receptor beta chain sequence with its context. Its target is not known. The CDR3 covers 16 residues. Germline lookup yields CDR1 SGDLS and CDR2 YYNGEE. Trimming pared 0 bases from V and 3 bases from J, leaving 13 bases between. Researchers attached unique molecular identifiers to individual cDNA molecules. Using its own MiXCR run on the 5' RACE reads, TCRdb lists one record per CDR3 protein. The profile shows roughly 50,000 distinct CDR3 sequences, around 6.4% of them singletons. This record belongs to a study of early T cells in non-severe SARS-CoV-2 infection. Study background: The study sequenced bulk RNA from unsorted whole blood, with chains unpaired. Regarding the study as a whole: Matching against VDJdb likely underestimated virus-specific expansions, favoring anti-spike CD8.

The V call is TRBV9, the J call TRBJ2-1; possibly TRBD1 for D (6 bases). The origin of this receptor is an adult who was a healthcare worker with PCR-confirmed SARS-CoV-2 infection or an uninfected control (not recorded which). The sample in question was whole blood, obtained at baseline. The CDR3 nucleotides are TGTGCCAGCAGCGTAGGGGGACACCTTCTCTACAATGAGCAGTTCTTC. Amino acid sequence: CASSVGGHLLYNEQFF.